This T cell receptor beta chain was retrieved from a study of beta chain features in type 1 diabetes. Expressed TCRB transcripts were sequenced after all isolated RNA was converted to cDNA. Assay: immunoSEQ multiplex PCR; the TCRdb copy retains only in-frame clones and omits some. The data contain 500,000 to 700,000 clones, roughly 15% of them singletons. The CDR3 totals 16 residues. The V and J ends lost 2 bases and 7 bases, in that order; junction bases with no gene match: 8. CDR1 LGHNA and CDR2 YNFKEQ come from the germline V gene. Study results and limitations: Any HLA type influence on TCRB rearrangement was left unresolved here. cDNA-based sequencing might over-represent cells highly expressing TCR. For patients, the naive, central memory and Treg TCRB repertoires appeared more alike than for healthy donors.

In regard to this clone: Its antigen is still unknown.

What was sequenced was naive CD4+ T cells from blood. The clonotype originates from a man between 18 and 35 years old in good health. The gene calls are TRBV4-2 and TRBJ2-1, with 10 bases aligning to TRBD1. The CDR3 here is CASSQTLGQGNNEQFF. CDR3 nucleotides: TGTGCCAGCAGCCAAACCCTGGGACAGGGGAATAATGAGCAGTTCTTC.